This T cell receptor beta chain was captured in a study of T cell responses to AZD1222 COVID-19 vaccine. Sequencing was performed with immunoSEQ multiplex PCR; in TCRdb, only in-frame clones are kept and a portion is missing. The table includes 110,000 to 150,000 clones, about nine tenths detected once. Trimming stripped 0 bases from V and 7 bases from J, with 6 bases between. CDR1 LGHDT and CDR2 YNNKEL come from the germline V gene (reference sequence). The CDR3 consists of 12 residues. This TCR derives from an adult in good health. Here the sequenced sample was peripheral blood, taken on day 0 of AZD1222 vaccination. The chain couples TRBV3-1 (or the pseudogene TRBV3-2) to TRBJ1-1; D not resolved. CDR3: CASSQDEGEAFF. The CDR3, as DNA: TGTGCCAGCAGCCAAGATGAGGGTGAAGCTTTCTTT.